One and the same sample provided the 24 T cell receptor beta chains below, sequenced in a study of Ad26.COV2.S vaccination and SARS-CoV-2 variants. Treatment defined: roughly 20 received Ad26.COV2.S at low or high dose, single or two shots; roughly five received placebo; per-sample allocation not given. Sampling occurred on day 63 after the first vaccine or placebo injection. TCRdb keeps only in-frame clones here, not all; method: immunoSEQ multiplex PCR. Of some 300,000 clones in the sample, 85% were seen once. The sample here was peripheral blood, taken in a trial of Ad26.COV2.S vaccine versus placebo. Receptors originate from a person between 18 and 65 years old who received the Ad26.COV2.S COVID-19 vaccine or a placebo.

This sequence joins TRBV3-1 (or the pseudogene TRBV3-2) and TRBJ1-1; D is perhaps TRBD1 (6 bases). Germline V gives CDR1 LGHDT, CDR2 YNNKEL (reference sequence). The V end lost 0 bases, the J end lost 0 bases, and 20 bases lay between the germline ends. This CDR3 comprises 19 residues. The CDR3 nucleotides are TGTGCCAGCAGCCAAGATGGCCCGGGGGCGGGCTTTATGAACACTGAAGCTTTCTTT. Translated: CASSQDGPGAGFMNTEAFF.

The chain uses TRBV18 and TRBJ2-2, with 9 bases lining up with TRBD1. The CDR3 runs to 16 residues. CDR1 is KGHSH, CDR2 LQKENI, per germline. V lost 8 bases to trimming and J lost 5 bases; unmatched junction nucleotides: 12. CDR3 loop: CASTTGTGTWTGELFF. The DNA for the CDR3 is TGTGCCAGCACCACCGGGACAGGGACCTGGACCGGGGAGCTGTTTTTT.

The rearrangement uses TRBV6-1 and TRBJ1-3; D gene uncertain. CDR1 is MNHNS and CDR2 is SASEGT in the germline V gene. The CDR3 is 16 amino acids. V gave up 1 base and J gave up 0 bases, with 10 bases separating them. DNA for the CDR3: TGTGCCAGCAGTGAAGTCAAAGGGTTCTCTGGAAACACCATATATTTT. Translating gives CASSEVKGFSGNTIYF.

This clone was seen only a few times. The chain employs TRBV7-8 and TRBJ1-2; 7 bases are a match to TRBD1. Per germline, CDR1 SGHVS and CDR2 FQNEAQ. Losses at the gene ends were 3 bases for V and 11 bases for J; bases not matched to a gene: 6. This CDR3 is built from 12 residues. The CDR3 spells CASSLTGLKYTF. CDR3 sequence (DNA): TGTGCCAGCAGCTTGACAGGGCTCAAGTACACCTTC.

The CDR3 region is CASTNYNQPQHF. The DNA for the CDR3 is TGTGCCAGCACCAACTATAATCAGCCCCAGCATTTT. The genes are TRBV6-5 and TRBJ1-5; D not certain. CDR1 and CDR2 (germline): MNHEY, SVGAGI. The CDR3 contains 12 residues. V lost 7 bases, J lost 4 bases, and 8 bases lay in between.

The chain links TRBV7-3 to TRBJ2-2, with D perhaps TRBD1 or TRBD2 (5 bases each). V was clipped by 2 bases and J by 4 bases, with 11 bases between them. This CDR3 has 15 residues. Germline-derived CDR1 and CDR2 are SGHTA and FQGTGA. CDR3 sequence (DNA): TGTGCCAGCAGCTTATTTTCCGGGGCCACCGGGGAGCTGTTTTTT. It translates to CASSLFSGATGELFF.

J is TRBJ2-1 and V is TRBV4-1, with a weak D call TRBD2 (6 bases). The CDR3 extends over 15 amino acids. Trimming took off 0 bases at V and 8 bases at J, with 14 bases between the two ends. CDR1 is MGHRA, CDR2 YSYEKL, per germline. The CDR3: CASSQERRGFDEQFF. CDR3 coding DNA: TGCGCCAGCAGCCAAGAAAGGAGGGGATTCGATGAGCAGTTCTTC.

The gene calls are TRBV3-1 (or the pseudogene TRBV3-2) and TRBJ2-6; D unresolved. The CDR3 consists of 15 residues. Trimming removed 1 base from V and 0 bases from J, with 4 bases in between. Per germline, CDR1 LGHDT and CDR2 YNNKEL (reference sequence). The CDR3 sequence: CASSQGSSGANVLTF. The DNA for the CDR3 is TGTGCCAGCAGCCAAGGGAGCTCTGGGGCCAACGTCCTGACTTTC.

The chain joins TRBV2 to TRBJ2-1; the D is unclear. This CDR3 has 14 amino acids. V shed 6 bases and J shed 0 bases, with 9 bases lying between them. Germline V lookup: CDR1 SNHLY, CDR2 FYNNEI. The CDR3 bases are TGTGCCAGCAGCCCGGATCTCTCCTACAATGAGCAGTTCTTC. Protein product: CASSPDLSYNEQFF.

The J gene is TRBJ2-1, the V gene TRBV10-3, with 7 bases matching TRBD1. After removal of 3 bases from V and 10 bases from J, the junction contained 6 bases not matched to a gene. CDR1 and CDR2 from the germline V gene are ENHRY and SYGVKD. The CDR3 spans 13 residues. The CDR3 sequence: CAISDERGPEQFF. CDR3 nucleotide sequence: TGTGCCATCAGTGATGAAAGGGGGCCGGAGCAGTTCTTC.

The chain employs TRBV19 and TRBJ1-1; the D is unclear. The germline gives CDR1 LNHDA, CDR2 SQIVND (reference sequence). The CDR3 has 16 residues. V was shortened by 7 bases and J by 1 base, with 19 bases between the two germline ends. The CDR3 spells CASTPTAGRQNTEAFF. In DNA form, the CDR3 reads TGTGCCAGTACCCCAACGGCCGGTCGTCAGAACACTGAAGCTTTCTTT. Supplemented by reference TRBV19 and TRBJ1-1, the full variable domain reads DGGITQSPKYLFRKEGQNVTLSCEQNLNHDAMYWYRQDPGQGLRLIYYSQIVNDFQKGDIAEGYSVSREKKESFPLTVTSAQKNPTAFYLCASTPTAGRQNTEAFFGQGTRLTVV.

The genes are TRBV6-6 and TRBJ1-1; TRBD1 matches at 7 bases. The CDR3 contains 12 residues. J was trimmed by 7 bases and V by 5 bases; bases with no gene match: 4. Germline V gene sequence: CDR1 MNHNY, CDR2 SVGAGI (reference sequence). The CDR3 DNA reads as TGTGCCAGCAGTGCACGGACAGGTGAAGCTTTCTTT. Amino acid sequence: CASSARTGEAFF.

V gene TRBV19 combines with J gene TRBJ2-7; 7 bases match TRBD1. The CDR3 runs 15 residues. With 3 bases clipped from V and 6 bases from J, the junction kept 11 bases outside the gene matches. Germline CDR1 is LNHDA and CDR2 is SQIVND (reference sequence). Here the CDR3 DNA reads TGTGCCAGTAGTATGTATGAGGCAGGGGGACGCGAGCAGTACTTC. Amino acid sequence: CASSMYEAGGREQYF.

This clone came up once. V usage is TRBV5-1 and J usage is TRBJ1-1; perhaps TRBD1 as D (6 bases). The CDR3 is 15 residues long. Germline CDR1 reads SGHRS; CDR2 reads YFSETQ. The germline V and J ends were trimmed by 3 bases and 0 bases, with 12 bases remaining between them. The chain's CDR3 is CASSWVQGLNTEAFF. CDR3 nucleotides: TGCGCCAGCAGCTGGGTACAGGGCTTGAACACTGAAGCTTTCTTT.

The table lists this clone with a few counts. The CDR3 bases are TGTGCCACCAGCTCGCAAACAGGGGAAACTGAAGCTTTCTTT. Its protein product is CATSSQTGETEAFF. V and J are TRBV15 and TRBJ1-1; the match to TRBD1 covers 7 bases. The CDR3 sequence is 14 residues long. V was clipped by 5 bases and J by 5 bases; unmatched bases: 8. CDR1 and CDR2 (germline): LNHNV, YYDKDF (reference sequence).

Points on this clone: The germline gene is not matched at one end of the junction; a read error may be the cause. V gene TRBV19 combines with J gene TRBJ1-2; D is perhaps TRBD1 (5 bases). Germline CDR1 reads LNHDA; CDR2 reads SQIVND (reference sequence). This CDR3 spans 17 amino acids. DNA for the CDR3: TGTGCCAGCAGTATCGGACCCCCCAGGGCTGTTGCCTATGGCTACACCTTC. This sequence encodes CASSIGPPRAVAYGYTF.

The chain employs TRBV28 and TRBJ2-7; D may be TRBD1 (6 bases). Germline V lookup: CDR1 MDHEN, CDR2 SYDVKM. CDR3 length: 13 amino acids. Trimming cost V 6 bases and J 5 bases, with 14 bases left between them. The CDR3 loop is CASSLRGLHEQYF. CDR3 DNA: TGTGCCAGCAGCCTGAGGGGGTTACACGAGCAGTACTTC.

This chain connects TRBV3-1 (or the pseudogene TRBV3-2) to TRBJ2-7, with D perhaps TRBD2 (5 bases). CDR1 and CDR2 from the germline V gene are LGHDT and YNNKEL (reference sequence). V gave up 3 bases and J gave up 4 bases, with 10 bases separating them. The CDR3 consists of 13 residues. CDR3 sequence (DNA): TGTGCCAGCAGCCATCACCCGGGGTACGAGCAGTACTTC. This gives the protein CASSHHPGYEQYF.

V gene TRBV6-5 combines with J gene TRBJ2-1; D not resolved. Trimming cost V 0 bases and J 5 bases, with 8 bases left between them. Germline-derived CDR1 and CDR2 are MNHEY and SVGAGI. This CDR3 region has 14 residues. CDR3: CASSYSRSNNEQFF. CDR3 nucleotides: TGTGCCAGCAGTTACTCAAGGTCGAACAATGAGCAGTTCTTC.

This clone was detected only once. In DNA form, the CDR3 reads TGTGCCAGTAGTATGTTGGGACAAAGCAACCAAGAGACCCAGTACTTC. Translated: CASSMLGQSNQETQYF. This rearrangement joins TRBV19 to TRBJ2-5, with D possibly matching TRBD1 (6 bases). Trimming left V 3 bases short and J 0 bases short, with 14 bases between. The CDR3 runs 16 residues. Germline CDR1 and CDR2: LNHDA and SQIVND (reference sequence).

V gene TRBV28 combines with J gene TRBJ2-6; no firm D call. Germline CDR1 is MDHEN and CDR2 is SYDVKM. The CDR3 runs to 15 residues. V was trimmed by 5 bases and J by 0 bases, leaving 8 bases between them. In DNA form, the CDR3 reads TGTGCCAGCAGTACACCCAGCTCTGGGGCCAACGTCCTGACTTTC. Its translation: CASSTPSSGANVLTF. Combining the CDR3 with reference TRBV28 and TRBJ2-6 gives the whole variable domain DVKVTQSSRYLVKRTGEKVFLECVQDMDHENMFWYRQDPGLGLRLIYFSYDVKMKEKGDIPEGYSVSREKKERFSLILESASTNQTSMYLCASSTPSSGANVLTFGAGSRLTVL.

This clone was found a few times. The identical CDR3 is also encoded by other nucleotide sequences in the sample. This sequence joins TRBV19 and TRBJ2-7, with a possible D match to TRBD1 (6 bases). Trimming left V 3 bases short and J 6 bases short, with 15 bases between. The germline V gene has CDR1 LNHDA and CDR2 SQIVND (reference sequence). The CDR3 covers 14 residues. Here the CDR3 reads CASSMSGQGPEQYF. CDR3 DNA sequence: TGTGCCAGTAGTATGTCGGGACAAGGACCCGAGCAGTACTTC.

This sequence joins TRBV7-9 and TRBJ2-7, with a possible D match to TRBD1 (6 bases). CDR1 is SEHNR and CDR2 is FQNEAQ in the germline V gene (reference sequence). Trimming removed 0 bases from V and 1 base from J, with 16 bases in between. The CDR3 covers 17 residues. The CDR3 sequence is CASSLAGSTGSSYEQYF. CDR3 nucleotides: TGTGCCAGCAGCTTAGCTGGATCCACAGGGAGTTCCTACGAGCAGTACTTC.

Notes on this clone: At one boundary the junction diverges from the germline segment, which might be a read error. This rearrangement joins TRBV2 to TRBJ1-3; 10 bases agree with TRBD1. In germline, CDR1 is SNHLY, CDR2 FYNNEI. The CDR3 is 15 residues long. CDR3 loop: CASTEDRGLGNTIYF. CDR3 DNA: TGTGCCAGCACTGAAGACAGGGGGCTCGGAAACACCATATATTTT.